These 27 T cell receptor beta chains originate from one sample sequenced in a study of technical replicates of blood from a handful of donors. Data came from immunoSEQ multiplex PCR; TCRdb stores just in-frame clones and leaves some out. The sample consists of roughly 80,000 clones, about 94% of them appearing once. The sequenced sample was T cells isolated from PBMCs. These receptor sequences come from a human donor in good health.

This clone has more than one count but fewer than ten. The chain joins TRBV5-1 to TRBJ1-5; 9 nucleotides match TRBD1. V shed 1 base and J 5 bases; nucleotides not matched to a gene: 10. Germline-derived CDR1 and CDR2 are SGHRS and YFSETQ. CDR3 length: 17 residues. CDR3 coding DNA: TGCGCCAGCAGCTTGAGTGGGACAGGGTGTTGGGATCAGCCCCAGCATTTT. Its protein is CASSLSGTGCWDQPQHF.

In DNA, the CDR3 is TGCGCGACAGGAGGGAACACTGAAGCTTTCTTT. This codes for CATGGNTEAFF. This chain uses TRBV29-1 with TRBJ1-1; the D gene is possibly TRBD1 (6 bases). The V gene's germline CDR1 is SQVTM and CDR2 ANQGSEA. The CDR3 is 11 residues long.

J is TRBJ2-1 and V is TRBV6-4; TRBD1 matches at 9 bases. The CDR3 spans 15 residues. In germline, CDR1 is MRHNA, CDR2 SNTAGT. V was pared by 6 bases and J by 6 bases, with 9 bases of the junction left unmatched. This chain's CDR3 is CASSHGTGSGNEQFF. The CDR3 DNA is TGTGCCAGCAGCCACGGGACAGGGTCGGGCAATGAGCAGTTCTTC.

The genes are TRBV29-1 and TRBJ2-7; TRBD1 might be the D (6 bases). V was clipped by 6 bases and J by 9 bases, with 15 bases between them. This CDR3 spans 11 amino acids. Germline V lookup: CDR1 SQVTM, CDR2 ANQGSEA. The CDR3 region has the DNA TGCAGCGTACACAGGGACAACGGGCAGTACTTC. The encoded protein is CSVHRDNGQYF.

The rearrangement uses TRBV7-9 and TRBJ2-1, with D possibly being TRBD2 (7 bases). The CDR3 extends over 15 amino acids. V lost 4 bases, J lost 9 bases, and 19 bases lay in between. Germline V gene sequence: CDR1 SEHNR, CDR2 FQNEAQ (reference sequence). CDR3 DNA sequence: TGTGCCAGCAGCTACCTCCTAGGGGAGGGGGGTGAGCAGTTCTTC. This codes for CASSYLLGEGGEQFF.

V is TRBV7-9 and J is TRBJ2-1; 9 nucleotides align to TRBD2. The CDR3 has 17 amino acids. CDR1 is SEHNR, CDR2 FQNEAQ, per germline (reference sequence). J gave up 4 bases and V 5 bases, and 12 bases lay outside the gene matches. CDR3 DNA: TGTGCCAGCAGCCTAGGGGTTCTAGCGGGACTATACAATGAGCAGTTCTTC. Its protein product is CASSLGVLAGLYNEQFF.

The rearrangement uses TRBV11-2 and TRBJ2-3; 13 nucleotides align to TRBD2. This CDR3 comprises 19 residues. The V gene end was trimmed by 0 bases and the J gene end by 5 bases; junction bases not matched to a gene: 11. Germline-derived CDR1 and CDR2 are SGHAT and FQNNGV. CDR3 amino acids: CASSLDLRLAGGDGDTQYF. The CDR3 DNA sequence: TGTGCCAGCAGCTTAGATCTGAGACTAGCGGGGGGTGATGGAGATACGCAGTATTTT.

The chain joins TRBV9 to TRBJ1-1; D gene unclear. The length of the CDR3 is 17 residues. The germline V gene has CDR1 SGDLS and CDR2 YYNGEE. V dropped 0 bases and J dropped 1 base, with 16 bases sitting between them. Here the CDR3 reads CASSVVDMSFKNTEAFF. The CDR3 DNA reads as TGTGCCAGCAGCGTAGTCGATATGAGTTTTAAGAACACTGAAGCTTTCTTT.

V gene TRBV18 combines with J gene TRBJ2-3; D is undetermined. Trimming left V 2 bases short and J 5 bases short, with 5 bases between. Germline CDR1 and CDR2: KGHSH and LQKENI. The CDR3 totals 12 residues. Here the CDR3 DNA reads TGTGCCAGCTCACCAACGGGAGATACGCAGTATTTT. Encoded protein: CASSPTGDTQYF.

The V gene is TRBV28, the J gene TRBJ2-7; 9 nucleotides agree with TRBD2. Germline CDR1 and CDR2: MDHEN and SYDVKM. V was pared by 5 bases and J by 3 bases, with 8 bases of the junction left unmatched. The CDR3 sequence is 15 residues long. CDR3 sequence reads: CASSPPGLAFYEQYF. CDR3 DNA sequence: TGTGCCAGCAGTCCGCCGGGACTAGCATTCTACGAGCAGTACTTC.

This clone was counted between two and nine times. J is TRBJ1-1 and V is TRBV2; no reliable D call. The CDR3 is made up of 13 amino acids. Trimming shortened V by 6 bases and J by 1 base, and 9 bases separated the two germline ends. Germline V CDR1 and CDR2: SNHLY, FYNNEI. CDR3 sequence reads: CASSQEENTEAFF. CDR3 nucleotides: TGTGCCAGCAGCCAAGAGGAGAACACTGAAGCTTTCTTT.

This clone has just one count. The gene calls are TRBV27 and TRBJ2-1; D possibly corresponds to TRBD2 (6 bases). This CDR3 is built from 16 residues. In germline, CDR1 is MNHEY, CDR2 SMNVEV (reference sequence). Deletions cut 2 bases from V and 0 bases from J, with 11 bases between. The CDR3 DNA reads TGTGCCAGCAGTTTACTAGCGCCAAGCTCCTACAATGAGCAGTTCTTC. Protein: CASSLLAPSSYNEQFF.

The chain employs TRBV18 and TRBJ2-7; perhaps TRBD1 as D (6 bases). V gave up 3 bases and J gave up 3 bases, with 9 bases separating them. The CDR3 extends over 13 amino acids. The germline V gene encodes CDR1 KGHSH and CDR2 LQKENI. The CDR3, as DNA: TGTGCCAGCTCACCTGGGACAATCTACGAGCAGTACTTC. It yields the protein CASSPGTIYEQYF.

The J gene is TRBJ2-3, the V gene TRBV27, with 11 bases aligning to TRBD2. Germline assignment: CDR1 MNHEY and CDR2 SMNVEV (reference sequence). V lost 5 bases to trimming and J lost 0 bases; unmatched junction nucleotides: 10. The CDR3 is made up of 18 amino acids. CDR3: CASSTGTSGTSSTDTQYF. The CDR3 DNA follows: TGTGCCAGCAGTACCGGGACTAGCGGAACTTCTAGCACAGATACGCAGTATTTT.

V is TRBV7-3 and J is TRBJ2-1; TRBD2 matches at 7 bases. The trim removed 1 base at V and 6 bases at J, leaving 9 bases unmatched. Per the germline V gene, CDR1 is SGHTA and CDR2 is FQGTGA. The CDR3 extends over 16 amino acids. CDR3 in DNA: TGTGCCAGCAGCTTAAAGAGGCGGGAGTCGGGCAATGAGCAGTTCTTC. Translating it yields CASSLKRRESGNEQFF.

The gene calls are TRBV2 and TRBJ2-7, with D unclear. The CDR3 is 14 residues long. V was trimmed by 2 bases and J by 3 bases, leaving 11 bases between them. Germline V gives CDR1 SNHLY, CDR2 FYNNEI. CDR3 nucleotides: TGTGCCAGCAGTGAAAGGCTAGTAAGCTACGAGCAGTACTTC. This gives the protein CASSERLVSYEQYF. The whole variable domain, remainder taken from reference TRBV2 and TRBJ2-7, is EPEVTQTPSHQVTQMGQEVILRCVPISNHLYFYWYRQILGQKVEFLVSFYNNEISEKSEIFDDQFSVERPDGSNFTLKIRSTKLEDSAMYFCASSERLVSYEQYFGPGTRLTVT.

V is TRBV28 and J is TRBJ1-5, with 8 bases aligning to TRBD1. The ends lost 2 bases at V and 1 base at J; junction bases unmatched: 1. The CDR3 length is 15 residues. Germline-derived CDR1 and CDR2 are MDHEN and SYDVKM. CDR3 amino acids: CASSLRTGSNQPQHF. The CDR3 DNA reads TGTGCCAGCAGTTTAAGGACAGGGAGCAATCAGCCCCAGCATTTT.

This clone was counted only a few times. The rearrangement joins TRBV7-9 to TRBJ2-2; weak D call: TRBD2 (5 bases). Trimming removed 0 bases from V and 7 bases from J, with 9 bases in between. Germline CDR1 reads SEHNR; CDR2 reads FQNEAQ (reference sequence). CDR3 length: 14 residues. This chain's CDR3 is CASSLAGVGGELFF. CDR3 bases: TGTGCCAGCAGCTTAGCGGGAGTTGGCGGGGAGCTGTTTTTT.

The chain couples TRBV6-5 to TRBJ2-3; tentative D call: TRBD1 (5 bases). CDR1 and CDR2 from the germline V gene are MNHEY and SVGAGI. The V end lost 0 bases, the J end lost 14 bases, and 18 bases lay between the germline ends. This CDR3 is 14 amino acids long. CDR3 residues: CASSYSRTKNDRYF. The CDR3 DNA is TGTGCCAGCAGTTACTCTCGGACAAAAAACGACAGGTATTTT.

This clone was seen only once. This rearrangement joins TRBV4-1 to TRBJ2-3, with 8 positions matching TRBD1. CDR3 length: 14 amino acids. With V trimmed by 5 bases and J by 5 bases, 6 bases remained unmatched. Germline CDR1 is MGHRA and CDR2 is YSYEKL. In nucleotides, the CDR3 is TGCGCCAGCAGCGAGACAGGGGTCGGAGATACGCAGTATTTT. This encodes CASSETGVGDTQYF.

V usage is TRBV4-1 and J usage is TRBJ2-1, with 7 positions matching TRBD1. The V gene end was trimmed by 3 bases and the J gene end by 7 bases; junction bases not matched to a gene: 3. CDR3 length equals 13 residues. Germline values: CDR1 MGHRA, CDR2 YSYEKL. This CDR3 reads CASSQRGLNEQFF. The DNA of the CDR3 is TGCGCCAGCAGCCAGAGGGGGCTTAATGAGCAGTTCTTC.

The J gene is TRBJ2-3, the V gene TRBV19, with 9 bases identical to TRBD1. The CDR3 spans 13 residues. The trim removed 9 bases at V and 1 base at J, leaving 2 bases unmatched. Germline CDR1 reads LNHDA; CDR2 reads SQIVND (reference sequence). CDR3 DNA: TGTGCCAGCAGGACAGGGGGCACAGATACGCAGTATTTT. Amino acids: CASRTGGTDTQYF.

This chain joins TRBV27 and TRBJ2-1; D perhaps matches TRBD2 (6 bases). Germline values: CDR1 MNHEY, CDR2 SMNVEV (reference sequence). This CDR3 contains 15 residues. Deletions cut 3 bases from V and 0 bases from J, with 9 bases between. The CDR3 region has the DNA TGTGCCAGCAGTTTGGCGGGGCACTCCTACAATGAGCAGTTCTTC. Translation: CASSLAGHSYNEQFF.

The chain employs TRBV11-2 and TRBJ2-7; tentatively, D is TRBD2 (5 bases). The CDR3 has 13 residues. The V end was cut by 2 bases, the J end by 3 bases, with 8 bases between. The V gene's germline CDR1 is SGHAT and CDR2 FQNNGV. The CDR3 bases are TGTGCCAGCAGCTTAAGCGGAGTCTACGAGCAGTACTTC. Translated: CASSLSGVYEQYF.

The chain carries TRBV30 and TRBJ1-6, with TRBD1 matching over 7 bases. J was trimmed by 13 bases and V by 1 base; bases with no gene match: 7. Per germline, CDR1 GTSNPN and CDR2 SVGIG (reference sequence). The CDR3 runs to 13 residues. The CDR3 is CAWSGTGVTPLHF. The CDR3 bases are TGTGCCTGGAGTGGGACAGGAGTTACGCCCCTCCACTTT.

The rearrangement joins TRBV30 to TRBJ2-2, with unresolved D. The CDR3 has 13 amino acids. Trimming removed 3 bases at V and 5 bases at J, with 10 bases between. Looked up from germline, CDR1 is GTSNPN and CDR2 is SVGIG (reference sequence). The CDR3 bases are TGTGCCTGGAGCGAGCAACTGACCGGGGAGCTGTTTTTT. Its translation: CAWSEQLTGELFF.

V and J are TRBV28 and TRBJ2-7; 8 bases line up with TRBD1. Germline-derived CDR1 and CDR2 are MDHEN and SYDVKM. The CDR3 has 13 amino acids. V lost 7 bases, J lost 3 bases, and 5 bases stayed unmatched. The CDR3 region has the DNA TGTGCCAGCACAGGGGGCATTTTCTACGAGCAGTACTTC. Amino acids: CASTGGIFYEQYF.